This TCR beta chain was sequenced in a study of technical replicates of blood from several donors. Clones were sequenced by immunoSEQ multiplex PCR, and TCRdb holds only the in-frame ones, with some missing. This table has over 25,000 clones, approximately 94% appearing once. The junction had 13 bases not matched to a gene; V was cut back by 5 bases and J by 5 bases. The CDR3 is 16 amino acids. Looked up from germline, CDR1 is SGHVS and CDR2 is FQNEAQ. Source material: PBMCs. This TCR was recovered from a human donor in good health. Some clones in this sample may be carry-over from other donors' samples. The chain combines TRBV7-8 with TRBJ2-5; 8 nucleotides agree with TRBD2. CDR3 sequence: CASSKRGGAEGETQYF. The CDR3 nucleotides read TGTGCCAGCAGCAAACGGGGGGGGGCGGAGGGTGAGACCCAGTACTTC. Looking up the rest from reference TRBV7-8 and TRBJ2-5 gives the full variable domain: GAGVSQSPRYKVAKRGQDVALRCDPISGHVSLFWYQQALGQGPEFLTYFQNEAQLDKSGLPSDRFFAERPEGSVSTLKIQRTQQEDSAVYLCASSKRGGAEGETQYFGPGTRLLVL.